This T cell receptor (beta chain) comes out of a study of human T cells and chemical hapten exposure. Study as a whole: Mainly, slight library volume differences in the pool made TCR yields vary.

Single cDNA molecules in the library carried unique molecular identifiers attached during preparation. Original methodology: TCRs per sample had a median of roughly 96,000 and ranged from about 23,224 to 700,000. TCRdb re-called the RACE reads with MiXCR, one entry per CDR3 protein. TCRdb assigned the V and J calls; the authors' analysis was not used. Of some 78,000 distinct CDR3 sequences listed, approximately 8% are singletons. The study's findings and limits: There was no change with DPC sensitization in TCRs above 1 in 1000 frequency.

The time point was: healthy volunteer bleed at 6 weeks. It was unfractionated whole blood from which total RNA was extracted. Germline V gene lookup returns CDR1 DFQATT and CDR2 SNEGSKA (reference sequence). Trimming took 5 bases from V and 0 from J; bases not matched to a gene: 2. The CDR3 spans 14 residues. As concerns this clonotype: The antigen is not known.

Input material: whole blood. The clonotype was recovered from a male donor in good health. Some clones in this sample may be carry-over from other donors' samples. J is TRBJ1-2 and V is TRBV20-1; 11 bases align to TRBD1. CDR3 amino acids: CSAAGQGANYGYTF. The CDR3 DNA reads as TGCAGTGCTGCGGGACAGGGGGCTAACTATGGCTACACCTTC.